These 18 T cell receptor beta chains originate from one sample sequenced in a study of T cell responses to AZD1222 COVID-19 vaccine. Only in-frame clones appear in the TCRdb table, and some are missing; sequencing was by immunoSEQ multiplex PCR. The top ten clones hold approximately 2.5% of a sample with about 190,000 clones, 80% to 90% of them seen once. The specimen comprised peripheral blood, sampled on day 0 of MenACWY control vaccination. The origin of the receptors is an adult in good health.

This chain links TRBV27 with TRBJ2-7, with 10 bases lining up with TRBD2. CDR3 length: 16 residues. The J segment lost 2 bases and the V segment lost 2 bases, leaving 6 bases of the junction unmatched. The germline V gene has CDR1 MNHEY and CDR2 SMNVEV (reference sequence). As DNA, the CDR3 is TGTGCCAGCAGTTTACTGACTAGCGGGCGACCCTACGAGCAGTACTTC. Its protein is CASSLLTSGRPYEQYF.

The rearrangement links TRBV28 to TRBJ2-7; TRBD1 aligns across 7 bases. Germline loops: CDR1 MDHEN, CDR2 SYDVKM. CDR3 size: 12 residues. V shed 8 bases and J 2 bases; nucleotides not matched to a gene: 3. CDR3 DNA sequence: TGTGCCAGCGGACAGGCCCCCTACGAGCAGTACTTC. This codes for CASGQAPYEQYF.

The chain combines TRBV5-6 with TRBJ1-3, with D tentatively TRBD1 (5 bases). Trimming removed 5 bases at V and 0 bases at J, with 9 bases between. CDR1 is SGHDT and CDR2 is YYEEEE in the germline V gene. The CDR3 has 14 residues. For the CDR3, the DNA is TGTGCCAGCAGGGGACGGCGCTCTGGAAACACCATATATTTT. Protein sequence: CASRGRRSGNTIYF.

Worth noting for this clone: This sample includes further DNA sequences coding for the same CDR3. The chain joins TRBV6-5 to TRBJ1-6, with 7 bases lining up with TRBD1. The germline V gene encodes CDR1 MNHEY and CDR2 SVGAGI. This CDR3 contains 14 residues. The V gene end was trimmed by 2 bases and the J gene end by 7 bases; junction bases not matched to a gene: 2. This CDR3 is CASSYNRGNSPLHF. For the CDR3, the DNA is TGTGCCAGCAGTTACAACAGGGGAAATTCACCCCTCCACTTT.

In nucleotides, the CDR3 is TGTGCCAGCAGCCCGACCCTTAACTATGGCTACACCTTC. Encoded protein: CASSPTLNYGYTF. This sequence joins TRBV12-3 or TRBV12-4 and TRBJ1-2; no reliable D call. V lost 6 bases to trimming and J lost 1 base, with 9 bases between them. The CDR3 consists of 13 residues.

This clone appeared a few times. This chain connects TRBV12-3 or TRBV12-4 to TRBJ2-7; the D gene is possibly TRBD2 (6 bases). This CDR3 is 12 amino acids long. V was clipped by 6 bases and J by 7 bases, with 13 bases between them. The CDR3 loop is CASSRGTPEQYF. The CDR3 DNA reads TGTGCCAGCAGCCGAGGGACTCCGGAGCAGTACTTC.

The count of this clone is one. The chain combines TRBV7-2 with TRBJ2-7; D perhaps matches TRBD1 (5 bases). The CDR3 consists of 14 residues. Trimming cost V 0 bases and J 3 bases, with 9 bases left between them. CDR1 and CDR2 (germline): SGHTA, FQGNSA. CDR3 sequence: CASSLAGLYYEQYF. Written as DNA, the CDR3 is TGTGCCAGCAGCTTAGCGGGGCTCTACTACGAGCAGTACTTC.

This chain joins TRBV7-9 and TRBJ1-2, with D maybe TRBD1 (5 bases). The V end lost 0 bases, the J end lost 4 bases, and 12 bases lay between the germline ends. Germline V lookup: CDR1 SEHNR, CDR2 FQNEAQ (reference sequence). The CDR3 loop spans 15 amino acids. This chain's CDR3 is CASSLAPRAGYGYTF. In DNA form, the CDR3 reads TGTGCCAGCAGCTTAGCTCCCAGGGCCGGCTATGGCTACACCTTC.

The chain is built from TRBV2 and TRBJ1-5; D remains ambiguous. The CDR3 is 14 residues long. CDR1 SNHLY and CDR2 FYNNEI come from the germline V gene. The V end was cut by 3 bases, the J end by 2 bases, with 8 bases between. The CDR3 protein is CASSEGQGNQPQHF. The DNA for the CDR3 is TGTGCCAGCAGTGAGGGTCAGGGCAATCAGCCCCAGCATTTT.

The chain couples TRBV4-3 to TRBJ2-3; 9 nucleotides agree with TRBD2. The trim removed 1 base at V and 4 bases at J, leaving 6 bases unmatched. Germline assignment: CDR1 LGHNA and CDR2 YSLEER. This CDR3 region has 16 residues. This CDR3 reads CASSQGAGGGADTQYF. The CDR3 DNA follows: TGCGCCAGCAGCCAAGGAGCGGGGGGTGGGGCAGATACGCAGTATTTT.

V usage is TRBV5-1 and J usage is TRBJ2-1, with D hard to call. Trimming cost V 4 bases and J 0 bases, with 14 bases left between them. Germline V gene data show CDR1 as SGHRS and CDR2 as YFSETQ. The CDR3 length is 16 residues. The CDR3 nucleotides read TGCGCCAGCAGCCGATACGACGTGAGCTCCTACAATGAGCAGTTCTTC. Protein: CASSRYDVSSYNEQFF.

The rearrangement links TRBV4-2 to TRBJ2-3, with D perhaps TRBD1 (5 bases). The CDR3 length is 16 residues. Germline V gives CDR1 LGHNA, CDR2 YNFKEQ. V was shortened by 0 bases and J by 0 bases, with 10 bases between the two germline ends. The CDR3 loop is CASSQDVQASTDTQYF. The CDR3 bases are TGTGCCAGCAGCCAAGATGTACAGGCTAGCACAGATACGCAGTATTTT.

This clone turned up a few times. The rearrangement links TRBV5-8 to TRBJ1-6; no firm D call. Trimming removed 0 bases from V and 0 bases from J, with 7 bases in between. The CDR3 has 16 residues. CDR1 is SGHTS and CDR2 is YDEGEE in the germline V gene. This CDR3 is CASSLVEGSYNSPLHF. The DNA of the CDR3 is TGTGCCAGCAGCTTGGTAGAGGGCTCCTATAATTCACCCCTCCACTTT. Filled out from reference TRBV5-8 and TRBJ1-6, the complete variable domain reads EAGVTQSPTHLIKTRGQQATLRCSPISGHTSVYWYQQALGLGLQFLLWYDEGEERNRGNFPPRFSGRQFPNYSSELNVNALELEDSALYLCASSLVEGSYNSPLHFGNGTRLTVT.

V and J are TRBV11-1 and TRBJ2-3; perhaps D is TRBD1 or TRBD2 (5 bases each). The CDR3 has 15 amino acids. The germline gives CDR1 SGHAT, CDR2 FQDESV (reference sequence). Trimming pared 6 bases from V and 2 bases from J, leaving 15 bases between. The CDR3 DNA follows: TGTGCCAGCAGTTCTAACCCCGGGACCACAGATACGCAGTATTTT. Its protein is CASSSNPGTTDTQYF.

The CDR3 spells CASSSHLGTGYEQYF. As DNA, the CDR3 is TGTGCCAGCAGCTCCCACCTCGGGACTGGCTACGAGCAGTACTTC. This chain uses TRBV6-5 with TRBJ2-7; possible D gene TRBD2, 6 bases. Germline CDR1 reads MNHEY; CDR2 reads SVGAGI. The CDR3 contains 15 residues. Trimming left V 6 bases short and J 3 bases short, with 18 bases between.

The CDR3 DNA reads TGTGCCTGGAGCGGCCGGGGGAGACCTGAAGCTTTCTTT. This codes for CAWSGRGRPEAFF. J is TRBJ1-1 and V is TRBV30, with D possibly being TRBD1 (5 bases). The V and J ends lost 3 bases and 6 bases respectively, with 14 bases between them. The CDR3 has 13 residues. Germline loops: CDR1 GTSNPN, CDR2 SVGIG (reference sequence).

This sequence joins TRBV4-3 and TRBJ1-4, with D possibly being TRBD1 (6 bases). Per germline, CDR1 LGHNA and CDR2 YSLEER. The CDR3 consists of 14 residues. V gave up 0 bases and J gave up 8 bases, with 10 bases separating them. The CDR3 protein is CASSQEGGREKLFF. Written as DNA, the CDR3 is TGCGCCAGCAGCCAAGAAGGGGGACGGGAAAAACTGTTTTTT.

This clone occurred once. Compared with germline, one end of the junction differs, possibly owing to a read error. The sample carries other DNA sequences with the same CDR3. The V gene is TRBV5-1, the J gene TRBJ2-2, with 7 nucleotides matching TRBD1. The CDR3 is 15 residues long. Germline V lookup: CDR1 SGHRS, CDR2 YFSETQ. The CDR3 here is CASSLGDRHTGELFF. The CDR3 region has the DNA TGCGCCAGCAGCTTGGGGGACAGACACACCGGAGAGCTGTTTTTT. Full variable domain (outside the CDR3, taken from reference TRBV5-1 and TRBJ2-2): KAGVTQTPRYLIKTRGQQVTLSCSPISGHRSVSWYQQTPGQGLQFLFEYFSETQRNKGNFPGRFSGRQFSNSRSEMNVSTLELGDSALYLCASSLGDRHTGELFFGEGSRLTVL.